A selection of T cell receptor beta chains follows, all from one sample in a study of shared clonotypes between healthy human individuals. Produced via immunoSEQ multiplex PCR; TCRdb's table is partial and in-frame only. The sample lists under 300,000 clones, 50% to 80% occurring once. Specimen: memory CD4+ T cells sorted from blood. Receptors were obtained from a man between 25 and 39 years old in good health. The CDR3 runs from the conserved cysteine through the conserved F or W. The D gene is left open where the match is weak. Part of the rows lack a size; the others show once, few, many or a class for expanded clones.

d_call	v_call	clone_size	j_call	cdr3_nt	cdr3_aa
NA	TRBV10-3	NA	TRBJ1-1	TGTGCCATCAGTGCAGGGCTGAACACTGAAGCTTTCTTT	CAISAGLNTEAFF
NA	TRBV20-1	NA	TRBJ1-1	TGCAGTGCTAGAGGGAACACTGAAGCTTTCTTT	CSARGNTEAFF
TRBD2	TRBV4-3	NA	TRBJ2-1	TGCGCCAGCAGCCAAAGCGGGGGGCGCGGTGAGCAGTTCTTC	CASSQSGGRGEQFF
NA	TRBV6-1	NA	TRBJ2-7	TGTGCCAGCAGTGAAGCGACCCCCGGGGACGAGCAGTACTTC	CASSEATPGDEQYF
NA	TRBV5-6	NA	TRBJ2-7	TGTGCCAGCAGCTTTGGGGGTCCCTACGAGCAGTACTTC	CASSFGGPYEQYF
NA	TRBV25-1	few	TRBJ2-1	TGTGCCATCCGCTCTAGCCTCGATGAGCAGTTCTTC	CAIRSSLDEQFF
NA	TRBV27	NA	TRBJ2-7	TGTGCCAGCAGTTTTAGTGGGGTGGGGCGAGGATACGAGCAGTACTTC	CASSFSGVGRGYEQYF
NA	TRBV29-1	NA	TRBJ1-1	TGCAGCGTTGAATGGGGGGACGAGAACACTGAAGCTTTCTTT	CSVEWGDENTEAFF
TRBD1	TRBV10-1	many	TRBJ1-4	TGCGCCAGCAGTGGACAGGGCTCTGAAAAACTGTTTTTT	CASSGQGSEKLFF
NA	TRBV28	once	TRBJ2-7	TGTGCCAGCAGTTTAGGAGCGTCACCCTACGAGCAGTACTTC	CASSLGASPYEQYF
NA	TRBV6-5	NA	TRBJ2-1	TGTGCCAGCAGTTACTCTGGAATTAGGTACCATGAGCAGTTCTTC	CASSYSGIRYHEQFF
TRBD1	TRBV2	NA	TRBJ2-3	TGTGCCAGCAGATCCCCGGGACAGGGTCGCACAGATACGCAGTATTTT	CASRSPGQGRTDTQYF
TRBD2	TRBV29-1	few	TRBJ2-1	TGCAGCGCCAGGGGTCTAGCGGGAGGGCCCAGCTCCTACAATGAGCAGTTCTTC	CSARGLAGGPSSYNEQFF
NA	TRBV28	NA	TRBJ2-1	TGTGCCAGCCCCGCCGGGTCGGGAGCGGACAATGAGCAGTTCTTC	CASPAGSGADNEQFF
NA	TRBV15	NA	TRBJ1-1	TGTGCCACCAGCTTGAGCGATAAGAACACTGAAGCTTTCTTT	CATSLSDKNTEAFF
NA	TRBV5-6	few	TRBJ2-2	TGTGCCAGCAGCCAACTAGGCGGGGTATCCGGGGAGCTGTTTTTT	CASSQLGGVSGELFF
NA	TRBV4-1	NA	TRBJ2-1	TGCGCCAGCAGCCAAGATCAGACCTCCTACAATGAGCAGTTCTTC	CASSQDQTSYNEQFF
NA	TRBV6-5	NA	TRBJ2-7	TGTGCCAGCAGTGAAGCGACCCAGGTCGAGCAGTACTTC	CASSEATQVEQYF
TRBD1	TRBV15	NA	TRBJ2-5	TGTGCCACCAGCAGAGATTCTCGGGGGACAGGTCAACAAGAGACCCAGTACTTC	CATSRDSRGTGQQETQYF
NA	TRBV7-9	few	TRBJ1-5	TGTGCCAGCAGCTTAGGACAGAATCAGCCCCAGCATTTT	CASSLGQNQPQHF
NA	TRBV7-2	NA	TRBJ1-2	TGTGCCAGCAGAGCGACTGGAATTGGGAGTGGCTACACCTTC	CASRATGIGSGYTF
NA	TRBV15	NA	TRBJ1-1	TGTGCCACCAGCAGAGCCGGCACTGAAGCTTTCTTT	CATSRAGTEAFF
NA	TRBV9	NA	TRBJ2-4	TGTGCCAGCAGCGTCGGACAGAGCCAAAACATTCAGTACTTC	CASSVGQSQNIQYF
NA	TRBV7-9	NA	TRBJ2-1	TGTGCCAGCAGCTTAGGATTGCAGCGAGCCACTTGGGACAATGAGCAGTTCTTC	CASSLGLQRATWDNEQFF
TRBD1	TRBV27	NA	TRBJ2-5	TGTGCCAGCAGTTTAACGGCAGACAGGGGTTATCCCCAGTACTTC	CASSLTADRGYPQYF
NA	TRBV28	NA	TRBJ2-7	TGTGCCAGCAACGGGGTCGGGCTAGCCTCCAGCGAGCAGTACTTC	CASNGVGLASSEQYF
TRBD1	TRBV28	NA	TRBJ1-2	TGTGCCAGCAGGGCGACATTGGACAGGGGGGCCCATGGCTACACCTTC	CASRATLDRGAHGYTF
TRBD1	TRBV19	NA	TRBJ1-2	TGTGCCAGTAGAAAAGAAAGGGACAGACTGAACTATGGCTACACCTTC	CASRKERDRLNYGYTF
NA	TRBV5-1	NA	TRBJ2-7	TGCGCCAGCAGCTTGGAAAGGACAACCTACGAGCAGTACTTC	CASSLERTTYEQYF
NA	TRBV19	NA	TRBJ1-4	TGTGCCAGTAGATCACTAAGAGGGGGAGACTATGAAAAACTGTTTTTT	CASRSLRGGDYEKLFF
NA	TRBV7-2	NA	TRBJ1-1	TGTGCCAGCAGCTTCGGCCGGGGACTGGAGGCTTTCTTT	CASSFGRGLEAFF
NA	TRBV5-4	once	TRBJ1-3	TGTGCCAGCAGCCGGACCGCTGGAAACACCATATATTTT	CASSRTAGNTIYF
NA	TRBV19	NA	TRBJ2-7	TGTGCCAGTAGTGCCTACCGGGAGAGCTCCTACGAGCAGTACTTC	CASSAYRESSYEQYF
TRBD1	TRBV7-2	NA	TRBJ1-3	TGTGCCAGCAGCGCATCCGGGACAGCTTTCTCTGGAAACACCATATATTTT	CASSASGTAFSGNTIYF
NA	TRBV28	many	TRBJ2-4	TGTGCCAGCAGTTTAAGGGCGGGAAACATTCAGTACTTC	CASSLRAGNIQYF
TRBD1	TRBV27	NA	TRBJ2-7	TGTGCCAGCAGTTCCCGGACAGGTTGGGCTGCTCCTTACGAGCAGTACTTC	CASSSRTGWAAPYEQYF
NA	TRBV11-1	NA	TRBJ2-5	TGTGCCAGCAGCTATCCACACGGCGGGGAAGAGACCCAGTACTTC	CASSYPHGGEETQYF
NA	TRBV15	few	TRBJ2-5	TGTGCCACCAGCAGAGATCAGGAGCAAGAGACCCAGTACTTC	CATSRDQEQETQYF